The clone carrying this T cell receptor beta chain was counted at least ten times. V was shortened by 0 bases and J by 1 base, with 10 bases between the two germline ends. Per germline, CDR1 WNHNN and CDR2 SYGVQD (reference sequence). The CDR3 is 16 residues long. The sample belongs to a study of neurological immune-mediated disorders. 5'RACE with 10-nucleotide random UMIs generated the cDNA. A single run covered 15-18 subjects with over 170 million TCR-beta sequences. TCRdb used MiXCR to reprocess the 5' RACE reads, holding one entry per CDR3 protein. The sample yields some 80,000 distinct CDR3 sequences, more than 5% seen once. Noted time point: longitudinal time-point 2.

The clonotype was recovered from a woman aged 55-69 years with multiple sclerosis. The material sequenced was PBMCs. The chain uses TRBV10-1 and TRBJ2-4; weak D call: TRBD2 (5 bases). As DNA, the CDR3 is TGCGCCAGCAGTGAGTCGAGTAGCGCGGCCAAAAACATTCAGTACTTC. Translated, it gives CASSESSSAAKNIQYF.